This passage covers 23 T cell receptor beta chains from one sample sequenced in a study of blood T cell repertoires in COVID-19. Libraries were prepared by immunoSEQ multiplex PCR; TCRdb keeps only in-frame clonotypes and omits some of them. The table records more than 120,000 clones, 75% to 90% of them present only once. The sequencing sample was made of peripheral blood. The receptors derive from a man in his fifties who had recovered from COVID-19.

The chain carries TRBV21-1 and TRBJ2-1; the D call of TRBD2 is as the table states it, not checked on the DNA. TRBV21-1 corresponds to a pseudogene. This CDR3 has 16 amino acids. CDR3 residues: CASSKAISGRNNEQFF. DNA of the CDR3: TGTGCCAGCAGCAAAGCTATAAGCGGGAGAAACAATGAGCAGTTCTTC.

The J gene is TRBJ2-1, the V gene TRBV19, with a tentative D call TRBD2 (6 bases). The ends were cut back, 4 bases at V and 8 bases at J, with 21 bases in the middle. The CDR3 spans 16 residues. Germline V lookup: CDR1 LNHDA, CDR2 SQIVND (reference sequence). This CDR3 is CASSTPGAGPEYEQFF. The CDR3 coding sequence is TGTGCCAGTAGTACTCCAGGCGCGGGGCCCGAATATGAGCAGTTCTTC.

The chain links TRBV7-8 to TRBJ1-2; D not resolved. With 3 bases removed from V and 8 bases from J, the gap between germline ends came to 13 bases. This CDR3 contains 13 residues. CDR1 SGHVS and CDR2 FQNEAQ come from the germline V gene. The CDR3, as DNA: TGTGCCAGCAGCTTCCGGGGAGAAGGGGGCTACACCTTC. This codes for CASSFRGEGGYTF.

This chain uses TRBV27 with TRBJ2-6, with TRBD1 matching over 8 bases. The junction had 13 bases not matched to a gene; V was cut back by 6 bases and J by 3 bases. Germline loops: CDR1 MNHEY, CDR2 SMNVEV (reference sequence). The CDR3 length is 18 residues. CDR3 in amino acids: CASSPPWQGALGANVLTF. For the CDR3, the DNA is TGTGCCAGCAGCCCCCCCTGGCAGGGGGCGCTTGGGGCCAACGTCCTGACTTTC.

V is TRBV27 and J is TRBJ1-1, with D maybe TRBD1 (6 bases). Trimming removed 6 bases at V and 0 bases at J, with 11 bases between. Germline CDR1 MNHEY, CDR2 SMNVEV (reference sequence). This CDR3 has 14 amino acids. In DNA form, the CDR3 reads TGTGCCAGCAGCAACAGGGCGATGAACACTGAAGCTTTCTTT. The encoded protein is CASSNRAMNTEAFF.

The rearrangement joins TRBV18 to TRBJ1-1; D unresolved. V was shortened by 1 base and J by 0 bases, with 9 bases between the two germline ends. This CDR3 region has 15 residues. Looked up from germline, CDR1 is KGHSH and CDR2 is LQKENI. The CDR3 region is CASSPRGALNTEAFF. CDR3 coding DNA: TGTGCCAGCTCACCACGTGGAGCACTGAACACTGAAGCTTTCTTT.

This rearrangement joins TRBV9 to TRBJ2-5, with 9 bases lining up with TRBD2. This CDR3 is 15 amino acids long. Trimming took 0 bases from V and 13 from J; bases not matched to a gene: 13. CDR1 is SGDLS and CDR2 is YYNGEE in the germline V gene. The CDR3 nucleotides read TGTGCCAGCAGCGTAGATGATAGCGGGGGCCTATCACCGTACTTC. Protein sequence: CASSVDDSGGLSPYF.

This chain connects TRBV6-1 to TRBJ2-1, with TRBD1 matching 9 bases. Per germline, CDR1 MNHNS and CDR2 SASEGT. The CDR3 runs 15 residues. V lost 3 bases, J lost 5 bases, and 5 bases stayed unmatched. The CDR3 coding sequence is TGTGCCAGCAGTGACGGGACAGGGCTCAACAATGAGCAGTTCTTC. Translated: CASSDGTGLNNEQFF.

The CDR3, as DNA: TGTGCCAGCAGCGTAGGGTTGTCAGGGGGCGGGCGCTACACCTTC. This translates into CASSVGLSGGGRYTF. V is TRBV9 and J is TRBJ1-2; TRBD1 matches 8 bases. The J segment lost 9 bases and the V segment lost 0 bases, leaving 10 bases of the junction unmatched. CDR1 and CDR2 (germline): SGDLS, YYNGEE. The CDR3 runs 15 residues.

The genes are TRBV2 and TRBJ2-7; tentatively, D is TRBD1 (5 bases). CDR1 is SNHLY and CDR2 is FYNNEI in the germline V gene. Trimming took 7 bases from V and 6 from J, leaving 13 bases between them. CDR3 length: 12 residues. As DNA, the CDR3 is TGTGCCAGCAATCCAGGGCGGAGCGAGCAGTACTTC. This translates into CASNPGRSEQYF.

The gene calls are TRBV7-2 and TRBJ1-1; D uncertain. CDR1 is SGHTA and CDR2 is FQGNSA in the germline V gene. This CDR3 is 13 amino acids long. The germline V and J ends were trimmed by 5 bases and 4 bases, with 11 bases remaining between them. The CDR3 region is CASSPQSGTEAFF. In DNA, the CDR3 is TGTGCCAGCAGCCCACAGAGCGGCACTGAAGCTTTCTTT.

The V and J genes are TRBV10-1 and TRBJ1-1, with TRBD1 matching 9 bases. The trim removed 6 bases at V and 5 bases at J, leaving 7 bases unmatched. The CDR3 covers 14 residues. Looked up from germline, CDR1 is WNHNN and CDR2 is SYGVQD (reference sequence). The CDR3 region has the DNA TGCGCCAGCAGATCACAGGGGGCGGGGACTGAAGCTTTCTTT. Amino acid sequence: CASRSQGAGTEAFF.

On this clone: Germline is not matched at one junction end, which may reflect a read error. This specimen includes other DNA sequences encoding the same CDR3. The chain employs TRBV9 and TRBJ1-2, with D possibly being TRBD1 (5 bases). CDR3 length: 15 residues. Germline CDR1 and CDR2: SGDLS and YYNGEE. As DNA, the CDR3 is TGTGCCAGCAGCGTAGGTTTCCGCCAGGGTGCTGGCTATACCTTC. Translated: CASSVGFRQGAGYTF.

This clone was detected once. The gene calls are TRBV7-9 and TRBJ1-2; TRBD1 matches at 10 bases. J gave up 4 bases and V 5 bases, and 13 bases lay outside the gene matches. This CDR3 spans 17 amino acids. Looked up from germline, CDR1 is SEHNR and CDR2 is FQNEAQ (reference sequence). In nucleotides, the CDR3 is TGTGCCAGCAGCGACCCGCGAGGGGGGACAGGGGTCTATGGCTACACCTTC. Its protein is CASSDPRGGTGVYGYTF.

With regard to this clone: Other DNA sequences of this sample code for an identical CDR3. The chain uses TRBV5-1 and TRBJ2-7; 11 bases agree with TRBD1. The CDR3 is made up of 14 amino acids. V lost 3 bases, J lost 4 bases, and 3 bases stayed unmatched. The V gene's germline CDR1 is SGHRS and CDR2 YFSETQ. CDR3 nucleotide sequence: TGCGCCAGCAGCTCCGGGACAGGGGGTTACGAGCAGTACTTC. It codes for CASSSGTGGYEQYF.

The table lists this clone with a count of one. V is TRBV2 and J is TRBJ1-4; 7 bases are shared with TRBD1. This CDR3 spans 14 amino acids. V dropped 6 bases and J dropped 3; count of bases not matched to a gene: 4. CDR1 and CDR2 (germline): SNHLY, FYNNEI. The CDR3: CASRPDRSNEKLFF. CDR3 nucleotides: TGTGCCAGCAGGCCGGACAGGTCTAATGAAAAACTGTTTTTT.

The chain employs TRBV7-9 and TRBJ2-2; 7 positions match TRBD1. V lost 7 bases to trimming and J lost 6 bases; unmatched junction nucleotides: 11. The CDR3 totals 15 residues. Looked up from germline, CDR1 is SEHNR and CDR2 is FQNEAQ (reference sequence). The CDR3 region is CASTKGGGLPGELFF. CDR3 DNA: TGTGCCAGCACCAAAGGGGGCGGTTTGCCCGGGGAGCTGTTTTTT. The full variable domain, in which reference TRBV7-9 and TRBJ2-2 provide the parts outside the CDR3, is DTGVSQNPRHKITKRGQNVTFRCDPISEHNRLYWYRQTLGQGPEFLTYFQNEAQLEKSRLLSDRFSAERPKGSFSTLEIQRTEQGDSAMYLCASTKGGGLPGELFFGEGSRLTVL.

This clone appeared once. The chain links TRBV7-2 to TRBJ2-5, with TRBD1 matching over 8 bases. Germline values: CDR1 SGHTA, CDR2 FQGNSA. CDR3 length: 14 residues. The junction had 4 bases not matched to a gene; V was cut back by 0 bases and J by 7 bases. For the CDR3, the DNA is TGTGCCAGCAGCTTAGCGGGACAGGAGTGGACCCAGTACTTC. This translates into CASSLAGQEWTQYF.

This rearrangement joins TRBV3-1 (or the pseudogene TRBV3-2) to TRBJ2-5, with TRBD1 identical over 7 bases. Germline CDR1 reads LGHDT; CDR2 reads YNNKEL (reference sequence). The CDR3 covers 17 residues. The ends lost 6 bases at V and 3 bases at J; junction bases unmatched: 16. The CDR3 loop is CASRLTGDPYKEETQYF. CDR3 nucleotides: TGTGCCAGCAGACTAACAGGGGACCCATACAAGGAAGAGACCCAGTACTTC.

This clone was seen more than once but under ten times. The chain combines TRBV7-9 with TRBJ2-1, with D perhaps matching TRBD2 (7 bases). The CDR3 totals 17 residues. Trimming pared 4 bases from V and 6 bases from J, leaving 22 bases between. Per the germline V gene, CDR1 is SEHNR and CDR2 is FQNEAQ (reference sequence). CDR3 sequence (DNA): TGTGCCAGCAGCTCCTGGGTGGGGGCGGGGGCCTTCAATGAGCAGTTCTTC. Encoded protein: CASSSWVGAGAFNEQFF.

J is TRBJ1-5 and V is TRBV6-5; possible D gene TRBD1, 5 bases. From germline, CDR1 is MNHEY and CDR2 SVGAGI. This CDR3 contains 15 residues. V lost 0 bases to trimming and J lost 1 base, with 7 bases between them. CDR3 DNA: TGTGCCAGCAGTTACTCGGGGGGAAGCAATCAGCCCCAGCATTTT. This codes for CASSYSGGSNQPQHF.

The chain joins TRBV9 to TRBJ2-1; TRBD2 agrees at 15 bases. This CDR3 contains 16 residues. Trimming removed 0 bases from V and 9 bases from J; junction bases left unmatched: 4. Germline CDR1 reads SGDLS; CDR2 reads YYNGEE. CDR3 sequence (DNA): TGTGCCAGCAGCGTAGGGACTAGCGGGGGGGCAGGTGAGCAGTTCTTC. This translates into CASSVGTSGGAGEQFF.

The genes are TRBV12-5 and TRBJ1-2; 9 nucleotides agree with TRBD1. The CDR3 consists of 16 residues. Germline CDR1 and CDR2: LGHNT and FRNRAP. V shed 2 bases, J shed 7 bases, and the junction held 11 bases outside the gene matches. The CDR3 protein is CASGLTPDRGLVGYTF. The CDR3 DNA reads TGTGCTAGTGGTTTGACCCCGGACAGGGGATTGGTTGGCTACACCTTC.